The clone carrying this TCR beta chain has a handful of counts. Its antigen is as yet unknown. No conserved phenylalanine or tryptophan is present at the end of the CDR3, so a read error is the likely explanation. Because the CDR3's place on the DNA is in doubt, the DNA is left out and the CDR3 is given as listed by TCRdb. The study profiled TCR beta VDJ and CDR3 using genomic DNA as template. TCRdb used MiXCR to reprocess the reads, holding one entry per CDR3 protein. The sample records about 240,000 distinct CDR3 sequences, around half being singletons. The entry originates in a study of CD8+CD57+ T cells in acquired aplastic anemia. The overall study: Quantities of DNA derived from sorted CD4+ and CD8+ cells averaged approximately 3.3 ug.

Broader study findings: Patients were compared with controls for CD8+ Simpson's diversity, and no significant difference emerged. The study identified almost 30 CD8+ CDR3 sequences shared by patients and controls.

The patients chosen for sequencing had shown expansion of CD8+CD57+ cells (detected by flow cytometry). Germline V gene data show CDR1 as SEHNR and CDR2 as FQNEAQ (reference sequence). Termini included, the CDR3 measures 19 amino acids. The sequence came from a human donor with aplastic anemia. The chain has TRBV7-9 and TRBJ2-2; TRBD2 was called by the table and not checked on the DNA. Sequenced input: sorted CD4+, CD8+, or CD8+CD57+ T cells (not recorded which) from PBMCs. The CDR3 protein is CASSEVLGLAGGRHRGAVV.